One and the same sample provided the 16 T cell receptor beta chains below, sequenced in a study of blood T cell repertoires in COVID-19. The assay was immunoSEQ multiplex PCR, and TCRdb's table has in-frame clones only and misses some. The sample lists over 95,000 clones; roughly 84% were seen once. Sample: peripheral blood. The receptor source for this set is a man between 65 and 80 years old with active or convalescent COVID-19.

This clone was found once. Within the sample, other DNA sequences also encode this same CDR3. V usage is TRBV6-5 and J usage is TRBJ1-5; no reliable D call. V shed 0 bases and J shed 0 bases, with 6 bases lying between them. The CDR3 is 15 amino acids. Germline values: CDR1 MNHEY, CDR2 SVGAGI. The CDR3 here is CASSYSGSSNQPQHF. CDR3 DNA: TGTGCCAGCAGTTACTCGGGGAGTAGCAATCAGCCCCAGCATTTT.

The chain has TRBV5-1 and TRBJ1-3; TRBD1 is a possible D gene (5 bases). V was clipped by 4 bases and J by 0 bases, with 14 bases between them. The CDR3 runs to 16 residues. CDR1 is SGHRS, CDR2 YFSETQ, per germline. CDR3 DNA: TGCGCCAGCAGCGAGGCGGGACTCCACTCTGGAAACACCATATATTTT. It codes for CASSEAGLHSGNTIYF.

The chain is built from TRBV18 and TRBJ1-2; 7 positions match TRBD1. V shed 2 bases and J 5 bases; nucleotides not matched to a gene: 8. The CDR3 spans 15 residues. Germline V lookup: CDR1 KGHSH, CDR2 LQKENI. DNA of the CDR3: TGTGCCAGCTCACCAGAAAACAGGGGAACGTATGGCTACACCTTC. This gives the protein CASSPENRGTYGYTF.

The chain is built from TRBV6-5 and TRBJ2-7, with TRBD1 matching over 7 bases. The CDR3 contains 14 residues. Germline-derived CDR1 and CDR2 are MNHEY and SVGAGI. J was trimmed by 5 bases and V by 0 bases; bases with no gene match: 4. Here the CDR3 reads CASSYSNRGHEQYF. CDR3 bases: TGTGCCAGCAGTTACTCGAACAGGGGCCACGAGCAGTACTTC.

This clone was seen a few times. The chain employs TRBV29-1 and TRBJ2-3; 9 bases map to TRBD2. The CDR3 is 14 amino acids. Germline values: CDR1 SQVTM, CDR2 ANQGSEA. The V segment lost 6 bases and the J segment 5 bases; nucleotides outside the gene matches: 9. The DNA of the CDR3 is TGCAGCGTGACGGGACTAGCCCTTAGAGATACGCAGTATTTT. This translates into CSVTGLALRDTQYF.

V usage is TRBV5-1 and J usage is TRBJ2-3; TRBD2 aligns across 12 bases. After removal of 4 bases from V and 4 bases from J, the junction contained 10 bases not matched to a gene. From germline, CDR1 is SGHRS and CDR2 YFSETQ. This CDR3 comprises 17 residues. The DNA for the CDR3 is TGCGCCAGCAGCCCAAGTGTGACTAGCGGGGGCGCAGATACGCAGTATTTT. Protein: CASSPSVTSGGADTQYF.

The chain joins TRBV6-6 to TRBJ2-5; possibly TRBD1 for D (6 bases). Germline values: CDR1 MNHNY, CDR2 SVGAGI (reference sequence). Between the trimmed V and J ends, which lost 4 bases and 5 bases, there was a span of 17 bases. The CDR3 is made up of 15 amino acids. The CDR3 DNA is TGTGCCAGCAGTTCCACACAGGGATCCCAGGAGACCCAGTACTTC. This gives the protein CASSSTQGSQETQYF.

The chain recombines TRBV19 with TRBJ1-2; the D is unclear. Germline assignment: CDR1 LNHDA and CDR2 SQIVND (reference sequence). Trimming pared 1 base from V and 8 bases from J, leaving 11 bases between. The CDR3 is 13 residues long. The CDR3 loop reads CASSIGGSGGYTF. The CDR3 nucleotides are TGTGCCAGTAGTATAGGCGGATCGGGAGGCTACACCTTC. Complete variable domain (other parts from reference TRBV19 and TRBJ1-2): DGGITQSPKYLFRKEGQNVTLSCEQNLNHDAMYWYRQDPGQGLRLIYYSQIVNDFQKGDIAEGYSVSREKKESFPLTVTSAQKNPTAFYLCASSIGGSGGYTFGSGTRLTVV.

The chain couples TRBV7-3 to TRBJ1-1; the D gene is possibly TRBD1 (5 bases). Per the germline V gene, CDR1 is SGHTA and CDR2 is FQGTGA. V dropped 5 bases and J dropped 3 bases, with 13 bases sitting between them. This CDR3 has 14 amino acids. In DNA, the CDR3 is TGTGCCAGCAGCCCCTTCGCGGGGGACACTGAAGCTTTCTTT. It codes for CASSPFAGDTEAFF.

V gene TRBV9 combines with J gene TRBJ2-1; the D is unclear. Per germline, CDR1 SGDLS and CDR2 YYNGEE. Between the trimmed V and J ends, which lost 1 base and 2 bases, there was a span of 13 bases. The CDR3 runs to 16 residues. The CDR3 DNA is TGTGCCAGCAGCGTACGAGGCGACTTAACCTACAATGAGCAGTTCTTC. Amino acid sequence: CASSVRGDLTYNEQFF.

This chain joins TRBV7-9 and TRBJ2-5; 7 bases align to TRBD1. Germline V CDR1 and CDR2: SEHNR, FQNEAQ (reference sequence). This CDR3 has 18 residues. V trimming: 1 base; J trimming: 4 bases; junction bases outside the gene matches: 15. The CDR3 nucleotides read TGTGCCAGCAGCTTAGTAACTACCGCCGGGACAGTCGCAGAGACCCAGTACTTC. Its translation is CASSLVTTAGTVAETQYF.

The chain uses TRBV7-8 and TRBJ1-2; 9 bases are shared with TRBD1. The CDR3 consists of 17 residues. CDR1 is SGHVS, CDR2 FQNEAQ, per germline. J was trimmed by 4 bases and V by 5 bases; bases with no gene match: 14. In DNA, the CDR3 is TGTGCCAGCAGCCCTAGAGCCGGGACAGGGAGTACCTATGGCTACACCTTC. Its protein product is CASSPRAGTGSTYGYTF.

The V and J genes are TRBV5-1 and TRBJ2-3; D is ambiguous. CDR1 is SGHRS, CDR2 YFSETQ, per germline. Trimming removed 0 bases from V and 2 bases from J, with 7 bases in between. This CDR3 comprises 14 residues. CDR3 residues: CASSLGEITDTQYF. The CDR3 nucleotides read TGCGCCAGCAGCTTGGGAGAAATCACAGATACGCAGTATTTT.

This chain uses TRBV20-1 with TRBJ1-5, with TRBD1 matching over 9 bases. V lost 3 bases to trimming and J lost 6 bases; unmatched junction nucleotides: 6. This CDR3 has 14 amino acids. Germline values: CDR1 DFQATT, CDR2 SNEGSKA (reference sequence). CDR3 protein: CSASQGTGFQPQHF. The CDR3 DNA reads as TGCAGTGCTAGTCAGGGGACAGGGTTTCAGCCCCAGCATTTT.

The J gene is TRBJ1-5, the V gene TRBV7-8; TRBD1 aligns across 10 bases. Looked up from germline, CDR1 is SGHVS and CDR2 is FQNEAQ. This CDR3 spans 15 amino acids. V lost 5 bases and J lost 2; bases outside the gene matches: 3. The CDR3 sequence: CASSPGTGGNQPQHF. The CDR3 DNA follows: TGTGCCAGCAGCCCAGGGACAGGGGGCAATCAGCCCCAGCATTTT.

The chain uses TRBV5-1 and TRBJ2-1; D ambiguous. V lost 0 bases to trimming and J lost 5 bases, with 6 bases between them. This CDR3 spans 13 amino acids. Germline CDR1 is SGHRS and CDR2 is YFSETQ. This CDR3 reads CASSLAQHNEQFF. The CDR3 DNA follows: TGCGCCAGCAGCTTGGCACAGCACAATGAGCAGTTCTTC.